A few counts support the clone carrying this T cell receptor (beta chain). This sample stems from a study of T cells in Graves' hyperthyroidism and ophthalmopathy. Amplified TCR beta CDR3 regions derived from RNA transcripts. RT-PCR in the first round (using the HTBI primer set) targeted the TCR CDR3. From the multiplex PCR reads, TCRdb called clonotypes with MiXCR, one entry per CDR3 protein. Of 550,000 to 650,000 distinct CDR3 sequences listed, around 15% are singletons. Losses at the gene ends were 5 bases for V and 2 bases for J; bases not matched to a gene: 3. The CDR3 consists of 13 residues. Germline V CDR1 and CDR2: DFQATT, SNEGSKA (reference sequence).

This receptor was identified in a woman aged 40 to 49 with Graves' hyperthyroidism. V and J are TRBV20-1 and TRBJ1-5, with 7 bases identical to TRBD1. The sequenced sample was blood. CDR3 DNA: TGCAGTGCTTACGGACAGGGCAATCAGCCCCAGCATTTT. Amino acid sequence: CSAYGQGNQPQHF.